This is a list of T cell receptor beta chains from one sample in a study of glioma-infiltrating T cells after dendritic cell vaccination. TCRdb's table, derived via immunoSEQ multiplex PCR, lists solely in-frame clones and lacks some. The profile shows around 83,000 clones, 75% to 90% of them singletons. Specimen: blood, collected after dendritic cell vaccination. The receptors come from a human donor with glioblastoma. The CDR3 runs from the conserved cysteine through the conserved F or W. Each record gives: V gene, J gene, CDR3 protein.

TRBV15	TRBJ1-1	CATSRDRAINTEAFF
TRBV29-1	TRBJ1-2	CSVRDRGESNYGYTF
TRBV20-1	TRBJ2-7	CSAIQGYEQYF
TRBV27	TRBJ1-2	CASSLGGGLGGYTF
TRBV9	TRBJ2-3	CASSASTDTQYF
TRBV19	TRBJ2-3	CASSILAGGPDTQYF
TRBV2	TRBJ2-5	CASNREVAGGRETQYF
TRBV7-8	TRBJ2-7	CASSPSGTGTTYEQYF
TRBV6-5	TRBJ2-7	CASSYAGGPYEQYF
TRBV5-8	TRBJ1-2	CASSRTGANYGYTF
TRBV6-4	TRBJ2-1	CASSDSSENEQFF
TRBV28	TRBJ1-3	CASSVPYSGNTIYF
TRBV29-1	TRBJ1-2	CSVQGWGTDTNYGYTF
TRBV9	TRBJ2-1	CASSVGNGGRQENEQFF
TRBV27	TRBJ1-6	CASSFGGRSPLHF
TRBV6-1	TRBJ1-1	CASRAGGSTEAFF
TRBV28	TRBJ2-3	CASSLGGDSVRHTQYF